The text below deals with one TCR beta chain. Its antigen is undetermined. The sample originates from a study of shared clonotypes between healthy human individuals. Study findings and constraints: Depth of sequencing was expected to influence donor clonotype sharing.

Germline V gene sequence: CDR1 MGHDK, CDR2 SYGVNS. CDR3 length: 14 amino acids. Trimming removed 3 bases at V and 6 bases at J, with 12 bases between. Each replicate PCR on the sorted subsets used about 220 ng DNA (about 30,000 T cell genomes). Using immunoSEQ multiplex PCR, the repertoire was profiled, and TCRdb retains in-frame clones only, with some absent. The profile shows roughly 2.5 million clones, around 90% of them singletons. The clonotype comes from a man between 18 and 29 years old in good health. The sample consisted of naive CD4+ T cells sorted from blood. Subset given: CD45RA+ positively selected. V and J are TRBV25-1 and TRBJ2-1; the D gene is possibly TRBD2 (5 bases). CDR3 coding DNA: TGTGCCAGCAGTGAGTACACCAGCGGCAATGAGCAGTTCTTC. Translated: CASSEYTSGNEQFF.